Below are 29 T cell receptor beta chains sequenced from a single sample in a study of T cell clonality in common variable immunodeficiency. Produced via immunoSEQ multiplex PCR; TCRdb's table is partial and in-frame only. Sampling found about 52,000 clones, none seen once. The sequencing sample was made of peripheral blood mononuclear cells. The receptors here all came from a person aged 18 to 75 in good health.

This clone was picked up many times. CDR3 DNA (partial): TGTGCCTGGAAAGGATGGGGGGAAAAG. Its translation: CAWKGWGEK. The entire CDR3 reads CAWKGWGEKLFF. The gene calls are TRBV30 and TRBJ2-2; maybe TRBD2 (6 bases). The observed sequence ends 3 residues before the CDR3 terminus, with the missing tail filled in from the germline J gene. The CDR3 spans 12 residues. The germline V gene has CDR1 GTSNPN and CDR2 SVGIG (reference sequence).

On this clone: The read halts 3 residues ahead of the CDR3 end, with the missing end drawn from the germline J gene. V gene TRBV19 combines with J gene TRBJ2-5, with 7 bases matching TRBD1. V was clipped by 5 bases and J by 5 bases; unmatched bases: 5. The CDR3 runs to 13 residues. Per the germline V gene, CDR1 is LNHDA and CDR2 is SQIVND (reference sequence). This chain's CDR3 is CASSWGQRETQYF. Incomplete CDR3 DNA: TGTGCCAGTAGTTGGGGACAGCGGGAGACC.

This clone was detected ten times or more. Coverage ceases 3 residues before the CDR3 finishes, and the germline J gene fills in the end. The chain joins TRBV7-6 to TRBJ2-1; no clear D gene. The V end lost 4 bases, the J end lost 9 bases, and 10 bases lay between the germline ends. In germline, CDR1 is SGHVS, CDR2 FNYEAQ. The CDR3 has 12 residues. Here the CDR3 reads CASSSAAVEQFF. The sequenced CDR3 bases are TGTGCCAGCAGCTCGGCTGCGGTTGAG. Supplemented by reference TRBV7-6 and TRBJ2-1, the full variable domain reads GAGVSQSPRYKVTKRGQDVALRCDPISGHVSLYWYRQALGQGPEFLTYFNYEAQQDKSGLPNDRFSAERPEGSISTLTIQRTEQRDSAMYRCASSSAAVEQFFGPGTRLTVL.

The sample holds many counts of this clone. The read stops 3 residues short of the end of the CDR3; the missing end is completed from the germline J gene. The V and J genes are TRBV10-3 and TRBJ2-3; 7 bases are shared with TRBD2. This CDR3 spans 17 amino acids. J was trimmed by 0 bases and V by 6 bases; bases with no gene match: 12. In germline, CDR1 is ENHRY, CDR2 SYGVKD. The sequenced CDR3 bases are TGTGCCATCAGACCCCTGTGGGGGGGTTCTAGCACAGATACG. Its protein is CAIRPLWGGSSTDT. The CDR3, in full, reads CAIRPLWGGSSTDTQYF.

At least ten counts were recorded for this clone. The missing CDR3 end, 3 residues past where the read stops, is filled in from the germline J gene. J is TRBJ1-2 and V is TRBV7-8, with D perhaps TRBD1 (6 bases). Germline V gene sequence: CDR1 SGHVS, CDR2 FQNEAQ. The CDR3 extends over 14 amino acids. Trimming cost V 5 bases and J 3 bases, with 13 bases left between them. The CDR3 loop is CASSLRDTDYGYTF. Partial CDR3 DNA: TGTGCCAGCAGCCTCCGGGACACGGACTATGGC.

This clone was seen ten or more times. The read terminates 3 residues before the CDR3 end, so the remaining end is supplied by the germline J gene. V gene TRBV6-2 or TRBV6-3 combines with J gene TRBJ2-1; 8 bases align to TRBD2. Germline loops: CDR1 MNHEY, CDR2 SVGEGT. J lost 8 bases, V lost 10 bases, and 7 bases had no gene match. The length of the CDR3 is 12 residues. Partial CDR3 DNA: TGTGCCACTAAGCGGGGGTCGGATGAG. Translated, it gives CATKRGSDE. The complete CDR3 protein is CATKRGSDEQFF.

This clone was picked up many times. The CDR3 protein is CASSSGTGANVLTF. The part of the CDR3 DNA that was read is TGTGCCAGCAGCTCTGGGACAGGGGCCAACGTC. This chain uses TRBV7-2 with TRBJ2-6, with D tentatively TRBD1 (6 bases). The sequenced fragment ends 3 residues before the CDR3 boundary, so the rest is inferred from the germline J gene. Germline CDR1 and CDR2: SGHTA and FQGNSA. With 4 bases removed from V and 4 bases from J, the gap between germline ends came to 8 bases. CDR3 size: 14 residues.

This clone was picked up many times. The CDR3 sequence is CASSLERTNEKLFF. CDR3 bases read: TGTGCCAGCAGCTTAGAAAGGACTAATGAAAAA. This chain connects TRBV11-2 to TRBJ1-4, with D hard to call. Read sequence stops 3 residues before the CDR3 end, and the germline J gene provides the missing end. Germline CDR1 reads SGHAT; CDR2 reads FQNNGV. The V end was cut by 0 bases, the J end by 2 bases, with 4 bases between. This CDR3 comprises 14 residues.

About this clone: The read terminates 3 residues ahead of where the CDR3 ends, so the germline J gene completes it. The chain combines TRBV5-1 with TRBJ2-7; TRBD2 might be the D (6 bases). Trimming shortened V by 4 bases and J by 2 bases, and 19 bases separated the two germline ends. The germline gives CDR1 SGHRS, CDR2 YFSETQ. The length of the CDR3 is 16 residues. The sequenced part of the CDR3 DNA is TGCGCCAGCAGCAAAGGCGCAAGCGGGCGAGCCTACGAG. Translation gives CASSKGASGRAYE. The CDR3 in its entirety is CASSKGASGRAYEQYF.

In its sample, this clone was seen a few times. One end of the junction is discordant with germline, which a read error may explain. The CDR3 end is not reached by the read, which stops 3 residues before it; the germline J gene fills it in. The V and J genes are TRBV7-3 and TRBJ2-3, with 7 bases that match TRBD2. Germline CDR1 is SGHTA and CDR2 is FQGTGA. The CDR3 spans 14 residues. The chain's CDR3 is CASSPSGKADAQYF. CDR3 DNA, as far as it was read: TGTGCCAGCAGCCCCAGCGGGAAGGCAGATGCG.

This clone has only a few counts. From the germline J gene comes the end of the CDR3, since the read stops 3 residues before it. The chain links TRBV2 to TRBJ1-1, with TRBD1 identical over 10 bases. This CDR3 has 15 amino acids. Germline assignment: CDR1 SNHLY and CDR2 FYNNEI. CDR3 sequence: CASSPSPGQGSEAFF. The sequenced part of the CDR3 DNA is TGTGCCAGCAGCCCATCACCGGGACAGGGGTCGGAA.

Comments on this clone: The read halts 3 residues ahead of the CDR3 end, with the missing end drawn from the germline J gene. The chain recombines TRBV18 with TRBJ1-2; unclear D gene. The V gene's germline CDR1 is KGHSH and CDR2 LQKENI. CDR3 length: 14 residues. CDR3 DNA, as far as it was read: TGTGCCAGCTCACCACCTGACAAAAACAATGAC. Protein sequence: CASSPPDKNND. The whole CDR3 region reads CASSPPDKNNDYTF.

This clone showed up just a few times. A read error may explain this, as a much larger clone is one base away. The read stops 3 residues short of the end of the CDR3; the missing end is completed from the germline J gene. The V gene is TRBV7-9, the J gene TRBJ2-2, with D unclear. CDR3 size: 12 residues. In germline, CDR1 is SEHNR, CDR2 FQNEAQ (reference sequence). The CDR3 loop is CASSVDSGLLFF. The DNA read from the CDR3 is TGTGCCAGCAGCGTCGATTCTGGGCTG.

This clone has ten or more counts. The read is 3 residues too short to cover the CDR3 end, so that end is filled in from the germline J gene. V is TRBV12-3 or TRBV12-4 and J is TRBJ1-5; possible D gene TRBD1, 6 bases. V lost 6 bases and J 6 bases, leaving 15 bases between the germline ends. This CDR3 has 14 residues. The sequenced CDR3 bases are TGTGCCAGCAGCCCTACAGGGTTCGGTCAGCCC. This encodes CASSPTGFGQP. From start to end, the CDR3 is CASSPTGFGQPQHF.

This clone was seen ten or more times. The CDR3 extends 3 residues past the end of the read, so its final part is completed from the germline J gene. The chain has TRBV15 and TRBJ1-5; 7 bases match TRBD1. Germline V gives CDR1 LNHNV, CDR2 YYDKDF (reference sequence). V lost 3 bases and J lost 7; bases outside the gene matches: 12. The CDR3 extends over 16 amino acids. CDR3 loop: CATSSFEGAGGQPQHF. The covered CDR3 bases are TGTGCCACCAGCAGTTTTGAGGGGGCAGGAGGACAGCCC.

This clone was seen repeatedly, ten times or more. Read sequence stops 3 residues before the CDR3 end, and the germline J gene provides the missing end. The chain uses TRBV19 and TRBJ2-7; TRBD1 matches 8 bases. V shed 6 bases and J 0 bases; nucleotides not matched to a gene: 7. The CDR3 is 15 residues long. Germline CDR1 is LNHDA and CDR2 is SQIVND (reference sequence). CDR3 loop: CASSDTGTGSYEQYF. The sequenced part of the CDR3 DNA is TGTGCCAGTAGCGATACCGGGACAGGCTCCTACGAG.

This clone was seen ten or more times. The read terminates 3 residues before the CDR3 end, so the remaining end is supplied by the germline J gene. This chain uses TRBV5-1 with TRBJ1-6, with 8 nucleotides matching TRBD1. J gave up 9 bases and V 4 bases, and 6 bases lay outside the gene matches. Germline V lookup: CDR1 SGHRS, CDR2 YFSETQ. The CDR3 is made up of 14 amino acids. The part of the CDR3 DNA that was read is TGCGCCAGCAGCCTACTCACAGGGGGTTCACCC. It codes for CASSLLTGGSP. In full, the CDR3 reads CASSLLTGGSPLHF.

This clone showed up many times. The CDR3 end lies 3 residues beyond the end of the read and is filled in from the germline J gene. The chain carries TRBV6-2 or TRBV6-3 and TRBJ2-1; D is perhaps TRBD2 (6 bases). The CDR3 is 14 residues long. Trimming removed 4 bases from V and 4 bases from J, with 11 bases in between. Germline V gene data show CDR1 as MNHEY and CDR2 as SVGEGT. The CDR3 protein is CASSSSGTYNEQFF. The sequenced CDR3 bases are TGTGCCAGCAGTTCCTCCGGGACTTACAATGAG.

This clone was seen repeatedly, ten times or more. The read halts 3 residues ahead of the CDR3 end, with the missing end drawn from the germline J gene. The sample contains more than one DNA sequence encoding this CDR3. The chain is built from TRBV18 and TRBJ1-1, with D unclear. CDR1 is KGHSH, CDR2 LQKENI, per germline. The germline V and J ends were trimmed by 2 bases and 1 base, with 5 bases remaining between them. The CDR3 runs to 13 residues. The CDR3: CASSPGGNTEAFF. The covered CDR3 bases are TGTGCCAGCTCACCAGGCGGGAACACTGAA.

This clone was observed at least ten times. Read sequence stops 3 residues before the CDR3 end, and the germline J gene provides the missing end. The J gene is TRBJ1-1, the V gene TRBV7-9; D possibly corresponds to TRBD1 (5 bases). Per the germline V gene, CDR1 is SEHNR and CDR2 is FQNEAQ (reference sequence). With 5 bases removed from V and 2 bases from J, the gap between germline ends came to 9 bases. The CDR3 has 13 residues. The part of the CDR3 DNA that was read is TGTGCCAGCAGCACGCAGGGTAACACTGAA. Translated, it gives CASSTQGNTE. The CDR3 in full is CASSTQGNTEAFF.

This clone came up many times. The read is 3 residues too short to cover the CDR3 end, so that end is filled in from the germline J gene. This rearrangement joins TRBV29-1 to TRBJ1-3, with a weak D call TRBD1 (5 bases). Germline lookup yields CDR1 SQVTM and CDR2 ANQGSEA. The CDR3 spans 13 residues. V lost 1 base, J lost 5 bases, and 9 bases lay in between. CDR3 bases read: TGCAGCGTTGAAGCAGGGTTGAGAAACACC. The encoded protein is CSVEAGLRNT. The whole CDR3 sequence reads CSVEAGLRNTIYF.

This clone was recorded many times. Germline and junction disagree at one end, which may indicate a read error. The sequence runs out 3 residues before the end of the CDR3; the remainder is reconstructed from the germline J gene. J is TRBJ2-3 and V is TRBV4-2, with a tentative D call TRBD2 (6 bases). CDR1 and CDR2 (germline): LGHNA, YNFKEQ. CDR3 length: 16 residues. CDR3: CASSQDPSPGADTQYF. The DNA read from the CDR3 is TGCGCCAGCAGCCAAGATCCTAGCCCGGGGGCAGATACG.

This clone was counted only a few times. Read coverage stops 3 residues before the CDR3 terminus; the germline J gene supplies the remainder. This chain links TRBV6-2 or TRBV6-3 with TRBJ2-3; 8 nucleotides align to TRBD2. The CDR3 sequence is 15 residues long. CDR1 and CDR2 (germline): MNHEY, SVGEGT. CDR3 DNA, as far as it was read: TGTGCCAGCAAGACGGGGGGGCAACGCAATCAGCCG. Translating gives CASKTGGQRNQP. The full CDR3 reads CASKTGGQRNQPQYF.

This clone has a count of ten or more. The read halts 3 residues ahead of the CDR3 end, with the missing end drawn from the germline J gene. V usage is TRBV7-9 and J usage is TRBJ2-7; TRBD2 might be the D (6 bases). Trimming removed 5 bases from V and 2 bases from J, with 13 bases in between. This CDR3 comprises 14 residues. Germline V CDR1 and CDR2: SEHNR, FQNEAQ (reference sequence). CDR3: CASSPIAVPYEQYF. The DNA read from the CDR3 is TGTGCCAGCAGCCCAATAGCGGTTCCCTACGAG.

This clone appeared a few times. Compared with germline, one end of the junction differs, possibly owing to a read error. Read coverage stops 3 residues before the CDR3 terminus; the germline J gene supplies the remainder. The chain joins TRBV7-7 to TRBJ2-2; TRBD1 matches 8 bases. Germline-derived CDR1 and CDR2 are SSHAT and FNYEAQ (reference sequence). The CDR3 loop spans 17 amino acids. Partial CDR3 DNA: TGTGCTAGCAGCGAATCAAGAGACAGGGGAAACACCGGGGAG. This sequence encodes CASSESRDRGNTGE. The complete CDR3 sequence is CASSESRDRGNTGELFF.

About this clone: The sequenced fragment ends 3 residues before the CDR3 boundary, so the rest is inferred from the germline J gene. This chain uses TRBV16 with TRBJ2-1; no clear D. This CDR3 spans 14 amino acids. Deletions cut 4 bases from V and 5 bases from J, with 12 bases between. The germline V gene has CDR1 KGHSY and CDR2 FQNENV. The CDR3 sequence is CASSPPELDNEQFF. The DNA read from the CDR3 is TGTGCCAGCAGCCCGCCCGAACTTGACAATGAG.

This clone appeared a few times. With the read ending 3 residues before the CDR3 end, the germline J gene is used to fill in that end. This chain uses TRBV19 with TRBJ1-2; D possibly corresponds to TRBD1 (5 bases). Germline CDR1 is LNHDA and CDR2 is SQIVND (reference sequence). This CDR3 has 13 amino acids. The part of the CDR3 DNA that was read is TGTGCCAGTAGTCTCGGGACTCCGGGCGAC. Translated: CASSLGTPGD. The entire CDR3 protein reads CASSLGTPGDYTF.

Many counts were recorded for this clone. The read ends 3 residues before the CDR3 terminus; that terminus is restored from the germline J gene. The sample contains more than one DNA sequence encoding this CDR3. The chain has TRBV19 and TRBJ1-3; possible D gene TRBD1, 5 bases. This CDR3 contains 13 residues. Germline CDR1 reads LNHDA; CDR2 reads SQIVND (reference sequence). The V gene lost 6 bases and the J gene lost 7 bases, with 13 bases spanning the gap. The CDR3 sequence: CASRRGLWNTIYF. CDR3 DNA (partial): TGTGCCAGTAGGAGGGGATTGTGGAACACC.

Ten or more counts support this clone. Read data end 3 residues before the CDR3 end; the end is taken from the germline J gene. The rearrangement joins TRBV7-3 to TRBJ2-3; D is uncertain. The CDR3 contains 13 residues. The germline CDR1 and CDR2 sequences are SGHTA and FQGTGA. The V end was cut by 2 bases, the J end by 6 bases, with 9 bases between. The CDR3 bases that were read are TGTGCCAGCAGCTTACTCGTAGGGGATACG. Encoded protein: CASSLLVGDT. The whole CDR3 protein is CASSLLVGDTQYF. Full variable domain (remainder filled in from reference TRBV7-3 and TRBJ2-3): GAGVSQTPSNKVTEKGKYVELRCDPISGHTALYWYRQSLGQGPEFLIYFQGTGAADDSGLPNDRFFAVRPEGSVSTLKIQRTERGDSAVYLCASSLLVGDTQYFGPGTRLTVL.